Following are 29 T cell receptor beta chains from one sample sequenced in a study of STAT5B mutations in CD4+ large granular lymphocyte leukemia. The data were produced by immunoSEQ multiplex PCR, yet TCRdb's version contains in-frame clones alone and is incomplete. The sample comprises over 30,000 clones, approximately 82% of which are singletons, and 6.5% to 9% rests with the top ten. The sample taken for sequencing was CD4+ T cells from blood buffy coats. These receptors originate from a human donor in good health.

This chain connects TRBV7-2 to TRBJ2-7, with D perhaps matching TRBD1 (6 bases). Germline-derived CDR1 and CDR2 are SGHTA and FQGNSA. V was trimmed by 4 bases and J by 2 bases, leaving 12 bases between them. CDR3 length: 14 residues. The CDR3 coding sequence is TGTGCCAGCAGCTCTGGCTGGGGGCCCTACGAGCAGTACTTC. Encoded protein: CASSSGWGPYEQYF.

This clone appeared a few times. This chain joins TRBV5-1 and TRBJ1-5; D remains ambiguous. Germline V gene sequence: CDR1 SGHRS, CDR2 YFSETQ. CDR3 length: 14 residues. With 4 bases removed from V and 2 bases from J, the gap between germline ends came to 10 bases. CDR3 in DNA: TGCGCCAGCAGCATGGATGGGGGCAATCAGCCCCAGCATTTT. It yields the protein CASSMDGGNQPQHF.

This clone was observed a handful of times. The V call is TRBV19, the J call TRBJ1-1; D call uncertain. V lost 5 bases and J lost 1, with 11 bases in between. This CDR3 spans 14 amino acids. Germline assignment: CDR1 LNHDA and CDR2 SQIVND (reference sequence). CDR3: CASSPGRGNTEAFF. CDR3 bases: TGTGCCAGTAGTCCCGGGCGTGGGAACACTGAAGCTTTCTTT.

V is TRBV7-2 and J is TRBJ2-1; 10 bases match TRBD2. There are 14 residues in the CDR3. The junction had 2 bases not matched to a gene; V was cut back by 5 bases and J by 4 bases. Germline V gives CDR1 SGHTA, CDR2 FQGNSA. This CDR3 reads CASSERGGYNEQFF. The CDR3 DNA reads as TGTGCCAGCAGCGAGCGGGGGGGGTACAATGAGCAGTTCTTC.

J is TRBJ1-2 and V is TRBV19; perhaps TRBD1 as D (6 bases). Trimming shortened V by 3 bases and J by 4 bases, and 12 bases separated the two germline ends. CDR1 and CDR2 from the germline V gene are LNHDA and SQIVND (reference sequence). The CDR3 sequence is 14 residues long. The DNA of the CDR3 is TGTGCCAGTAGTATGGTCGACAGGAGCTATGGCTACACCTTC. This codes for CASSMVDRSYGYTF.

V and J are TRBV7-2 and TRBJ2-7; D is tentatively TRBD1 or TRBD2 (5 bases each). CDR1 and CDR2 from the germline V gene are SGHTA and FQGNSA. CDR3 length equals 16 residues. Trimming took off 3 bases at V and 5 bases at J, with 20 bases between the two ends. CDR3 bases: TGTGCCAGCAGCTTCTTATCCTTAGCGAGGGGCGACGAGCAGTACTTC. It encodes CASSFLSLARGDEQYF.

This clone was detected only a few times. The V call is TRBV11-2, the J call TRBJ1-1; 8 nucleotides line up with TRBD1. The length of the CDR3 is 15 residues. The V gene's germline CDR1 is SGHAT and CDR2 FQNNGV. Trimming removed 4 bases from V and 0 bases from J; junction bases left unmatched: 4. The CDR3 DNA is TGTGCCAGCAGCTATAGGACAGGGATGAACACTGAAGCTTTCTTT. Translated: CASSYRTGMNTEAFF.

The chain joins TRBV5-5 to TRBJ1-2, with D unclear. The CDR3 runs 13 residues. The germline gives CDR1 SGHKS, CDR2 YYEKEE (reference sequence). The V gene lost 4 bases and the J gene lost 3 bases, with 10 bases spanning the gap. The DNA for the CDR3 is TGTGCCAGCAGCCCGGACGGTGACTATGGCTACACCTTC. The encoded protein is CASSPDGDYGYTF.

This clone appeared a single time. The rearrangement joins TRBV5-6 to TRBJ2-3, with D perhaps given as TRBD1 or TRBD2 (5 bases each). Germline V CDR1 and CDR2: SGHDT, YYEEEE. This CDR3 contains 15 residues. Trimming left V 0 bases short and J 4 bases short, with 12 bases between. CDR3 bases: TGTGCCAGCAGCTTGGAGTGGGTGGGGGCAGATACGCAGTATTTT. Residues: CASSLEWVGADTQYF.

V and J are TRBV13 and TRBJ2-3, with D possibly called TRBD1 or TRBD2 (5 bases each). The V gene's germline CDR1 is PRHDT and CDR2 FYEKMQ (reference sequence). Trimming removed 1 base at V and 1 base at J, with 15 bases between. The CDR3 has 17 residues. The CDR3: CASSLDQRLGGTDTQYF. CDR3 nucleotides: TGTGCCAGCAGCTTAGATCAGCGGCTAGGGGGCACAGATACGCAGTATTTT.

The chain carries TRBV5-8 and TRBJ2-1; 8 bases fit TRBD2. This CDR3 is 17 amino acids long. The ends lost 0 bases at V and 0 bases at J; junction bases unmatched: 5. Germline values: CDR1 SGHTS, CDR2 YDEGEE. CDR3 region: CASSLALREASYNEQFF. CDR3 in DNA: TGTGCCAGCAGCTTGGCCCTGCGGGAGGCCTCCTACAATGAGCAGTTCTTC.

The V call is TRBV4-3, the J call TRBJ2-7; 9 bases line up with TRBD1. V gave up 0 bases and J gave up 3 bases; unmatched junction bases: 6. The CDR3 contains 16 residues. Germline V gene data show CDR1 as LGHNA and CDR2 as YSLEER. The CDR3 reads CASSQEAWTGDYEQYF. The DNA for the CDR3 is TGCGCCAGCAGCCAAGAAGCCTGGACAGGGGACTACGAGCAGTACTTC.

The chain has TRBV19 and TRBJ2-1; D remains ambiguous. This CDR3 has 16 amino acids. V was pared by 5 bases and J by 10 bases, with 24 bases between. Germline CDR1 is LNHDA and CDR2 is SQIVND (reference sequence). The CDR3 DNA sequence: TGTGCCAGTAGTCCCCCAGGCAGCTCGATCTTCGGAGAGCAGTTCTTC. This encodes CASSPPGSSIFGEQFF.

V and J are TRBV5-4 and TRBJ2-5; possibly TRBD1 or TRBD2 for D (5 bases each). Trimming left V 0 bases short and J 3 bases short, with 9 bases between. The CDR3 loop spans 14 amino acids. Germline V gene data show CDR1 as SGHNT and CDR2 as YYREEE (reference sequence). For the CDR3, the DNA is TGTGCCAGCAGCTTGGCCGTGGGGGAAGAGACCCAGTACTTC. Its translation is CASSLAVGEETQYF. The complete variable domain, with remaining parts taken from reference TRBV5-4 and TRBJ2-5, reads ETGVTQSPTHLIKTRGQQVTLRCSSQSGHNTVSWYQQALGQGPQFIFQYYREEENGRGNFPPRFSGLQFPNYSSELNVNALELDDSALYLCASSLAVGEETQYFGPGTRLLVL.

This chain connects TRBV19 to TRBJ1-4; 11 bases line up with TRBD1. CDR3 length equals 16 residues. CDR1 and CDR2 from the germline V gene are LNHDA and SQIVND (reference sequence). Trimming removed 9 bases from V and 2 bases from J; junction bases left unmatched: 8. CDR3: CASKRGTGGTNEKLFF. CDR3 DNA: TGTGCCAGCAAGAGGGGGACAGGGGGTACTAATGAAAAACTGTTTTTT.

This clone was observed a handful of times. CDR3 amino acids: CATSRGDGETQYF. The CDR3 DNA reads TGTGCCACCAGCAGAGGGGATGGAGAGACCCAGTACTTC. The chain is built from TRBV15 and TRBJ2-5; no reliable D call. Trimming left V 1 base short and J 4 bases short, with 7 bases between. The CDR3 is 13 amino acids. Germline CDR1 LNHNV, CDR2 YYDKDF (reference sequence).

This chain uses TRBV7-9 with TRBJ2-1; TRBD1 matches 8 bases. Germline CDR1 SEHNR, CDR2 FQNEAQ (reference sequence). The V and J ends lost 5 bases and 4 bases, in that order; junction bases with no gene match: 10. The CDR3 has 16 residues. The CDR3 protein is CASSKLDRGDYNEQFF. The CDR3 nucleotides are TGTGCCAGCAGCAAACTTGACAGGGGCGATTACAATGAGCAGTTCTTC.

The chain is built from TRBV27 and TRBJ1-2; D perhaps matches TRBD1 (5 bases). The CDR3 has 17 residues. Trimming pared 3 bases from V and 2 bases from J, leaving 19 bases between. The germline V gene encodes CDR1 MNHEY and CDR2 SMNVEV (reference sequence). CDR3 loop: CASSFSGGTSGNYGYTF. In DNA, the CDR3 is TGTGCCAGCAGTTTTTCGGGGGGGACGTCCGGAAACTATGGCTACACCTTC.

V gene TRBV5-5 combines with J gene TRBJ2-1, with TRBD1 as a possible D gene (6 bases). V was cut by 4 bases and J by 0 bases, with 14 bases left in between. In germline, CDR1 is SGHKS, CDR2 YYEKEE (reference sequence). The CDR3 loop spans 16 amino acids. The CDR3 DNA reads TGTGCCAGCAGCAAGCCCTCAGGGGTCTCCTACAATGAGCAGTTCTTC. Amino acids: CASSKPSGVSYNEQFF.

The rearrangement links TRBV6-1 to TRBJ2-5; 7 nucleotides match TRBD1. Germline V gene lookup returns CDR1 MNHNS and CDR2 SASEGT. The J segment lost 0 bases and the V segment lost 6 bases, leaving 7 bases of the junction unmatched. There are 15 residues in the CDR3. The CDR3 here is CASRWGRGYQETQYF. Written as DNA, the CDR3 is TGTGCCAGCAGATGGGGCAGGGGGTACCAAGAGACCCAGTACTTC.

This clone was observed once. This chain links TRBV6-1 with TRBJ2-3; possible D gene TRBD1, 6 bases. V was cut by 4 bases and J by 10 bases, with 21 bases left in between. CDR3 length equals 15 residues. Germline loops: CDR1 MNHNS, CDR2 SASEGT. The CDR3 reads CASSVSGTLPSAQYF. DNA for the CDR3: TGTGCCAGCAGTGTCTCCGGGACACTTCCTTCGGCGCAGTATTTT.

The chain's CDR3 is CASSKQGGDGYTF. CDR3 DNA: TGTGCCAGCAGTAAACAGGGAGGGGATGGCTACACCTTC. This chain uses TRBV6-1 with TRBJ1-2; D may be TRBD1 (6 bases). Trimming cost V 5 bases and J 6 bases, with 13 bases left between them. The CDR3 is 13 amino acids. CDR1 is MNHNS and CDR2 is SASEGT in the germline V gene.

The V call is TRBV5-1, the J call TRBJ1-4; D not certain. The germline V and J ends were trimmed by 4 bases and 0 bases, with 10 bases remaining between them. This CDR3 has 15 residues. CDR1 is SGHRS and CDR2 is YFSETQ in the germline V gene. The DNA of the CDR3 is TGCGCCAGCAGCCAAAGACCTGCAACTAATGAAAAACTGTTTTTT. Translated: CASSQRPATNEKLFF.

CDR3 sequence: CASSLTRLNGAQYF. The CDR3, as DNA: TGTGCCAGCAGCTTAACCCGATTGAACGGTGCGCAGTATTTT. V gene TRBV7-3 combines with J gene TRBJ2-3; D ambiguous. Germline V gives CDR1 SGHTA, CDR2 FQGTGA. With 0 bases removed from V and 10 bases from J, the gap between germline ends came to 14 bases. The CDR3 contains 14 residues.

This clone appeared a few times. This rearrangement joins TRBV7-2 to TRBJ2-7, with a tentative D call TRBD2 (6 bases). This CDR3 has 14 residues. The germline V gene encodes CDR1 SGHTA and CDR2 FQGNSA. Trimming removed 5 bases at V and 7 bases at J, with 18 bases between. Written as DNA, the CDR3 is TGTGCCAGCAGCCCCCAGCCGGCAGGGAGGGAGCAGTACTTC. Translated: CASSPQPAGREQYF.

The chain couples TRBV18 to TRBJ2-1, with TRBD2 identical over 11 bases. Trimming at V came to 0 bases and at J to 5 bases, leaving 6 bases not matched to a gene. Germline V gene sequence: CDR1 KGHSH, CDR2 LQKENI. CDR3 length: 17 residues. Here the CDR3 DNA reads TGTGCCAGCTCACCACCTTCTAGCGGGAGGTTTCACAATGAGCAGTTCTTC. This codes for CASSPPSSGRFHNEQFF.

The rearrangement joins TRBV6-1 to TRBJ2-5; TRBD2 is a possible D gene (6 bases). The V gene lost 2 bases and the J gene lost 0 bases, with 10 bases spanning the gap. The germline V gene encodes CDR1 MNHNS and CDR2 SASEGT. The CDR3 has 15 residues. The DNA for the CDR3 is TGTGCCAGCAGTGAACAAGGGACTCACCAAGAGACCCAGTACTTC. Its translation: CASSEQGTHQETQYF.

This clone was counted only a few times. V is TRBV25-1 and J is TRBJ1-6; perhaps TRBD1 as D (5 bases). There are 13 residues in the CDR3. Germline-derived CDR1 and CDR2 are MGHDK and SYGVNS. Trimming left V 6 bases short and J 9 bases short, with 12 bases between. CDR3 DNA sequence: TGTGCCAGCAGGAGGAACGGGGCTTCACCCCTCCACTTT. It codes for CASRRNGASPLHF.

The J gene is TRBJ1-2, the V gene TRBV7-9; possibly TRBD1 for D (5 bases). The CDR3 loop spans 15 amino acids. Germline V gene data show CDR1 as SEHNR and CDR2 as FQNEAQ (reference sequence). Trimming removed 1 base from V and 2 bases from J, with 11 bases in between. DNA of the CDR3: TGTGCCAGCAGCTTAGGGGGCAGGTCGAACTATGGCTACACCTTC. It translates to CASSLGGRSNYGYTF.